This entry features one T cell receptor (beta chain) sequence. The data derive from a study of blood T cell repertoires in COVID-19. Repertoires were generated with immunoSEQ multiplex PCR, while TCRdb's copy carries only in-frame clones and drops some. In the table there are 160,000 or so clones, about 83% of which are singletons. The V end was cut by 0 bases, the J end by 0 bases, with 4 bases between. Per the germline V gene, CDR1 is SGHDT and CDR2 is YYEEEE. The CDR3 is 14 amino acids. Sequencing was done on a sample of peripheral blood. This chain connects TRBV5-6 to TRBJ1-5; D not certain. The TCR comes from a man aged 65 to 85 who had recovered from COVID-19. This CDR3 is CASSLDGSNQPQHF. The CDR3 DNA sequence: TGTGCCAGCAGCTTGGACGGTAGCAATCAGCCCCAGCATTTT.